The text below deals with one T cell receptor (beta chain). Its antigen is undetermined. PCR amplification relied on 60 Vbeta primers (plus 13 Jbeta primers). TCRdb's table, derived via immunoSEQ multiplex PCR, lists solely in-frame clones and lacks some. The sample holds 200,000 to 250,000 clones. Germline V gene lookup returns CDR1 MNHEY and CDR2 SMNVEV (reference sequence). Trimming removed 5 bases from V and 3 bases from J; junction bases left unmatched: 11. The CDR3 runs 17 residues. These data originate in a study of cytomegalovirus exposure and HLA in healthy donors. General study points: Most TCR sequences were uncommon, yet certain public TCRs appeared in many donors. The study put 150 or so TCR beta chains on its list as cytomegalovirus-associated.

This receptor was identified in a girl under 10 years old in good health and CMV-seropositive. What was sequenced was PBMCs. The rearrangement joins TRBV27 to TRBJ2-7; 12 bases are shared with TRBD2. CDR3 sequence (DNA): TGTGCCAGCAGTCCCCGGACTAGCGGGATTGGGGGCTACGAGCAGTACTTC. Protein product: CASSPRTSGIGGYEQYF.